The sequence of this TCR beta chain was determined in a study of blood T cell repertoires in COVID-19. Background on the study: Acute and convalescent COVID-19 samples came from the United States, Italy and Spain.

Trimming stripped 3 bases from V and 4 bases from J, with 7 bases between. CDR3 length: 12 residues. This clone was seen just once. Original handling: Estimation of nucleated cell counts was performed using reference gene primer amplification. Assay used: immunoSEQ multiplex PCR; TCRdb lists only in-frame clones, some missing. V, J and clone size are taken as reported in that table, and D and trimming were inferred from the DNA itself. The data hold about 320,000 clones, with around 86% observed a single time. Source material: peripheral blood. The V call is TRBV12-3 or TRBV12-4, the J call TRBJ2-7; D gene uncertain. This receptor was taken from a woman aged 45 to 65 with acute or convalescent COVID-19. CDR3 nucleotides: TGTGCCAGCAGTTTTTCCCCATACGAGCAGTACTTC. This codes for CASSFSPYEQYF.